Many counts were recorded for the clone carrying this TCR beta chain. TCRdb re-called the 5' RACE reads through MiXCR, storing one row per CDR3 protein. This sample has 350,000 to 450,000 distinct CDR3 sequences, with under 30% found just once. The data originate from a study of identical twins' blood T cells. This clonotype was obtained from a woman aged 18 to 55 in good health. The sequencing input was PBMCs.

This chain's CDR3 is CSVRLQGYSYNEQFF. CDR3 in DNA: TGCAGCGTCCGCTTACAGGGGTACTCCTACAATGAGCAGTTCTTC. The V call is TRBV29-1, the J call TRBJ2-1; 7 bases align to TRBD1. V lost 6 bases, J lost 0 bases, and 8 bases stayed unmatched. Germline V gives CDR1 SQVTM, CDR2 ANQGSEA. CDR3 length: 15 residues.